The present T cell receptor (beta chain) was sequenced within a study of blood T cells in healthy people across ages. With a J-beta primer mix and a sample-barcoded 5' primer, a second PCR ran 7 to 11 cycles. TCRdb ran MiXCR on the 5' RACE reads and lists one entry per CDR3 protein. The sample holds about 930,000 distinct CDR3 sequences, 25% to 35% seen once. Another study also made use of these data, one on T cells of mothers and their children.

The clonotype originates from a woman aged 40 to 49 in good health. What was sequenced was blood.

The CDR3 sequence is CSVEMGSNTGELFF. CDR3 coding DNA: TGCAGCGTTGAAATGGGGTCTAACACCGGGGAGCTGTTTTTT. The gene calls are TRBV29-1 and TRBJ2-2; D is uncertain. The CDR3 consists of 14 residues. Trimming took 2 bases from V and 2 from J, leaving 9 bases between them. Per the germline V gene, CDR1 is SQVTM and CDR2 is ANQGSEA.